The TCR beta chain under discussion was sequenced for a study of CD8+ T cells in alopecia areata. Study background: Treated patients took oral tofacitinib at 5 to 10 mg twice daily.

This CDR3 is built from 13 residues. Trimming shortened V by 5 bases and J by 6 bases, and 11 bases separated the two germline ends. Germline CDR1 MNHEY, CDR2 SMNVEV (reference sequence). RNA, once extracted, was reverse transcribed into cDNA for use as the sequencing template. Profiled with immunoSEQ multiplex PCR; TCRdb holds only in-frame clones, not every one. The repertoire holds 100,000 to 150,000 clones, with about 46% as singletons. Sorted populations comprised CD4+ and CD8+ T cells obtained from PBMCs. The sample in question was CD8+ T cells sorted from blood, obtained at week 0. The TCR originated in a human donor with alopecia areata. The V and J genes are TRBV27 and TRBJ1-5; a weak D match, TRBD1 (6 bases). CDR3 amino acids: CASSHRESQPQHF. The CDR3 DNA follows: TGTGCCAGCAGTCACAGGGAGAGTCAGCCCCAGCATTTT.